A selection of T cell receptor beta chains follows, all from one sample in a study of shared clonotypes between healthy human individuals. Assay used: immunoSEQ multiplex PCR; TCRdb lists only in-frame clones, some missing. The table includes some 2.1 million clones, about 95% detected once. Sequencing was done on a sample of naive CD4+ T cells sorted from blood. All receptors derive from a man aged 18 to 30 in good health. CDR3s include the opening cysteine and the closing phenylalanine or tryptophan. D genes are given only for firm matches.

j_call d_call v_call cdr3_nt cdr3_aa
TRBJ2-7 - TRBV7-8 TGTGCCAGCAGCCGGCGAGTCCAGCCCTACGAGCAGTACTTC CASSRRVQPYEQYF
TRBJ2-5 - TRBV7-2 TGTGCCAGCAGCTATTACCAAGAGACCCAGTACTTC CASSYYQETQYF
TRBJ1-2 - TRBV7-9 TGTGCCAGCAGCTTAGCGCTTTTGGATGGCTACACCTTC CASSLALLDGYTF
TRBJ1-2 - TRBV28 TGTGCCAGCCTTTCAAGGGTGTCCTATGGCTACACCTTC CASLSRVSYGYTF
TRBJ1-5 - TRBV30 TGTGCCTGGAGTGTCGGACCCCCAGCGAGTCAGCCCCAGCATTTT CAWSVGPPASQPQHF
TRBJ2-7 TRBD1 TRBV18 TGTGCCAGCTCACCAGGGTCGACAGGGGCGTCCTACGAGCAGTACTTC CASSPGSTGASYEQYF
TRBJ2-3 - TRBV11-2 TGTGCCAGCAGCCCCAACTTATACACAGATACGCAGTATTTT CASSPNLYTDTQYF
TRBJ1-6 - TRBV6-1 TGTGCCAGCGCGGGGGTGCTTGATAATTCACCCCTCCACTTT CASAGVLDNSPLHF
TRBJ2-7 - TRBV30 TGTGCCTGGAGCCACGACAGCGCCTACGAGCAGTACTTC CAWSHDSAYEQYF
TRBJ1-5 TRBD1 TRBV6-5 TGTGCCACCCAGGGGGCTGGGAATCAGCCCCAGCATTTT CATQGAGNQPQHF
TRBJ2-2 - TRBV29-1 TGCAGCGTTGCGGCACAGAACACCGGGGAGCTGTTTTTT CSVAAQNTGELFF
TRBJ1-6 TRBD1 TRBV6-6 TGTGCCAGCAGCGGGACAGAGCGCTCCTATAATTCACCCCTCCACTTT CASSGTERSYNSPLHF
TRBJ2-5 TRBD2 TRBV9 TGTGCCAGCAGCGTAGGTTTAGTAGCGGGGCAAAAAGAGACCCAGTACTTC CASSVGLVAGQKETQYF
TRBJ1-4 - TRBV9 TGTGCCAGCAGCGTAGCAGGGCTTAATGAAAAACTGTTTTTT CASSVAGLNEKLFF
TRBJ1-4 TRBD1 TRBV18 TGTGCCAGCTCATCGACAGGGGCGCTGACAACTAATGAAAAACTGTTTTTT CASSSTGALTTNEKLFF
TRBJ2-2 TRBD2 TRBV9 TGTGCCAGCAGCCTACAAGCGGGAGGAAGTAGGACCGGGGAGCTGTTTTTT CASSLQAGGSRTGELFF
TRBJ2-7 - TRBV18 TGTGCCAGCTCACCAAGGGTCACTGACTACGAGCAGTACTTC CASSPRVTDYEQYF
TRBJ2-3 - TRBV30 TGTGCCAGGGACGGCGGTTTCACAGATACGCAGTATTTT CARDGGFTDTQYF